This TCR beta chain was sequenced in a study of blood T cell repertoires in COVID-19. Libraries were prepared by immunoSEQ multiplex PCR; TCRdb keeps only in-frame clonotypes and omits some of them. Found here are 150,000 to 160,000 clones, approximately 78% of them singletons; the top ten hold roughly 1.8%. This clone has only one observation. With 3 bases removed from V and 0 bases from J, the gap between germline ends came to 11 bases. The CDR3 sequence is 15 residues long. Germline CDR1 MGHDK, CDR2 SYGVNS. Sequenced: peripheral blood. This receptor was identified in a man aged 80 or over with acute or convalescent COVID-19. This rearrangement joins TRBV25-1 to TRBJ1-1, with D possibly being TRBD1 (5 bases). CDR3 protein: CASSEPDRLNTEAFF. Written as DNA, the CDR3 is TGTGCCAGCAGTGAGCCTGACAGATTGAACACTGAAGCTTTCTTT.